This T cell receptor (beta chain) is from a study of OX40 agonist ivuxolimab in advanced cancers. Study in general: The group had a mean age of about 60 years, ranged from roughly 20 to 79, and was roughly 80% male.

Notes on this clone: Its antigen is unknown.

Notes on the study in general: Average numbers of expanded clones were greater in CD8+ T cells than in CD4+.

This CDR3 has 14 amino acids. Per germline, CDR1 SGHTA and CDR2 FQGNSA. The V gene lost 8 bases and the J gene lost 2 bases, with 16 bases spanning the gap. Clones were read by immunoSEQ multiplex PCR, and TCRdb kept only the in-frame ones, dropping some. The data contain around 70,000 clones, roughly 84% of them singletons. Individuals having autoimmune disease history or systemic immunosuppression were not enrolled. V gene TRBV7-2 combines with J gene TRBJ2-7, with a weak D call TRBD2 (5 bases). The clonotype was recovered from an adult with an advanced solid tumor such as melanoma, head and neck, liver or kidney cancer. Specimen: CD4+ or CD8+ T cells sorted from blood, collected in a trial of the OX40 agonist ivuxolimab. CDR3 DNA: TGTGCCAGCTCAGGCGAGGGCGGTCCCTACGAGCAGTACTTC. Translation: CASSGEGGPYEQYF.